The T cell receptor beta chain described here comes from a study of blood T cells in healthy people across ages. Study-wide findings and caveats: Possibly confounding the expanded clonotype changes was the fact that donor CMV status was unknown. No conclusive comparison of naive versus antigen-experienced cells was possible with unsorted PBMCs.

A remark on this clonotype: What it recognizes is unknown.

This CDR3 has 16 residues. V shed 0 bases, J shed 1 base, and the junction held 3 bases outside the gene matches. Germline CDR1 reads SGDLS; CDR2 reads YYNGEE. Next came a second PCR, run for 7 to 11 cycles, which used a sample-barcoded 5' primer along with a J-beta primer mix. Using its own MiXCR run on the 5' RACE reads, TCRdb lists one record per CDR3 protein. The sample records approximately 1.5 million distinct CDR3 sequences, about 42% being singletons. V usage is TRBV9 and J usage is TRBJ2-2; TRBD2 matches at 7 bases. The sample was blood. This clonotype was sampled from a woman aged 18-35 years in good health. CDR3 nucleotide sequence: TGTGCCAGCAGCGTAGGTCTAGCGGAGAACACCGGGGAGCTGTTTTTT. Translating it yields CASSVGLAENTGELFF. Full variable domain (remainder filled in from reference TRBV9 and TRBJ2-2): DSGVTQTPKHLITATGQRVTLRCSPRSGDLSVYWYQQSLDQGLQFLIQYYNGEERAKGNILERFSAQQFPDLHSELNLSSLELGDSALYFCASSVGLAENTGELFFGEGSRLTVL.